The clone carrying this TCR beta chain has just a few counts. The data were obtained in a study of blood T cell repertoires in COVID-19. In the study overall: Material from acute and convalescent COVID-19 was sourced from the United States, Italy and Spain. T cells, B-cell-depleted T cells, or PBMCs provided the cDNA or gDNA that served as material.

The V gene's germline CDR1 is SGHTA and CDR2 FQGNSA. Trimming stripped 1 base from V and 14 bases from J, with 12 bases between. The CDR3 is 13 residues long. Original processing notes: The authors estimated nucleated cell counts from reference gene primer amplification. The assay was immunoSEQ multiplex PCR, and TCRdb's table has in-frame clones only and misses some. That table gives V, J and clone size, and the DNA gave D and trimming. This sample has more than 90,000 clones, with approximately 92% found just once. This chain joins TRBV7-2 and TRBJ1-6; D gene uncertain. The specimen sequenced was peripheral blood. The source is a man between 50 and 59 years old with active COVID-19. CDR3 in DNA: TGTGCCAGCAGCTTAGTCCGGGAGGTCTCCCTCCACTTT. Amino acids: CASSLVREVSLHF.